Each of the 8 T cell receptor beta chains below was sequenced from the same sample in a study of CD8 T cells in Susac syndrome. Random hexamers were used to reverse transcribe about 0.5 to 1 ug of RNA. TCRdb redid the calling of the immunoSEQ multiplex PCR reads with MiXCR, one entry per CDR3 protein. Of about 300,000 distinct CDR3 sequences in the sample, around 90% are singletons; the top ten hold more than 0.06%. The material sequenced was CD4+ T cells from PBMCs. The receptors were gathered from a human donor with multiple sclerosis.

A single count supports this clonotype. The CDR3, as DNA: TGCAGTGCTAGATACGTAGGTGGTGGCTACACCTTC. This gives the protein CSARYVGGGYTF. V gene TRBV20-1 combines with J gene TRBJ1-2, with D uncertain. V was pared by 2 bases and J by 7 bases, with 11 bases between. The CDR3 loop spans 12 amino acids. Germline assignment: CDR1 DFQATT and CDR2 SNEGSKA (reference sequence).

The chain recombines TRBV29-1 with TRBJ2-2; the match to TRBD1 covers 7 bases. J was trimmed by 9 bases and V by 8 bases; bases with no gene match: 6. The CDR3 is 11 amino acids. Germline V gives CDR1 SQVTM, CDR2 ANQGSEA. CDR3 in amino acids: CSFRQGRELFF. The CDR3 nucleotides read TGCAGCTTCCGACAGGGCCGGGAGCTGTTTTTT.

The V call is TRBV5-1, the J call TRBJ2-3, with D perhaps assigned TRBD1 or TRBD2 (5 bases each). This CDR3 region has 13 residues. Germline V gene sequence: CDR1 SGHRS, CDR2 YFSETQ. V was trimmed by 4 bases and J by 6 bases, leaving 12 bases between them. The CDR3 DNA sequence: TGCGCCAGCAGCGGGGGACCCCTGGATACGCAGTATTTT. It codes for CASSGGPLDTQYF.

The rearrangement uses TRBV20-1 and TRBJ2-7; D might be TRBD2 (6 bases). V was pared by 5 bases and J by 0 bases, with 11 bases between. Germline V CDR1 and CDR2: DFQATT, SNEGSKA (reference sequence). The CDR3 totals 13 residues. The CDR3, as DNA: TGCAGTGCTCCACTAGCAAGCTCCTACGAGCAGTACTTC. This sequence encodes CSAPLASSYEQYF.

The chain carries TRBV5-1 and TRBJ2-5; 8 positions match TRBD2. This CDR3 spans 16 amino acids. The germline V gene encodes CDR1 SGHRS and CDR2 YFSETQ. J was trimmed by 5 bases and V by 1 base; bases with no gene match: 10. The CDR3 nucleotides are TGCGCCAGCAGCTTGATTGTAGCGGGGTTAGGCGAGACCCAGTACTTC. Translated, it gives CASSLIVAGLGETQYF.

J is TRBJ2-4 and V is TRBV27; D is possibly TRBD2 (7 bases). The CDR3 is 14 residues long. V was shortened by 6 bases and J by 6 bases, with 15 bases between the two germline ends. Germline-derived CDR1 and CDR2 are MNHEY and SMNVEV (reference sequence). In DNA, the CDR3 is TGTGCCAGCAGGCCCGGGGGGCCGGCAAACATTCAGTACTTC. Amino acid sequence: CASRPGGPANIQYF.

The V gene is TRBV11-2, the J gene TRBJ2-1; D may be TRBD2 (7 bases). Germline V lookup: CDR1 SGHAT, CDR2 FQNNGV. The CDR3 spans 17 residues. Trimming shortened V by 5 bases and J by 3 bases, and 20 bases separated the two germline ends. This chain's CDR3 is CASSRMGGGAHYNEQFF. Here the CDR3 DNA reads TGTGCCAGCAGCCGCATGGGAGGGGGGGCACACTACAATGAGCAGTTCTTC.

V gene TRBV20-1 combines with J gene TRBJ1-1; a weak D match, TRBD1 (5 bases). The CDR3 runs 13 residues. CDR1 and CDR2 from the germline V gene are DFQATT and SNEGSKA (reference sequence). V lost 5 bases to trimming and J lost 2 bases, with 12 bases between them. The CDR3 loop is CSAGRQPNTEAFF. The CDR3, as DNA: TGCAGTGCTGGAAGACAGCCCAACACTGAAGCTTTCTTT.